This paragraph reports one T cell receptor (beta chain). This sample stems from a study of cytomegalovirus exposure and HLA in healthy donors. Primers: 60 Vbeta forward and 13 Jbeta reverse. Profiling relied on immunoSEQ multiplex PCR, and the TCRdb table lists in-frame clones only, not all of them. The sample includes roughly 120,000 clones, 82% of them seen just once. This CDR3 contains 16 residues. Germline CDR1 SGHAT, CDR2 FQDESV (reference sequence). V was clipped by 1 base and J by 2 bases; unmatched bases: 6. The receptor's source is a woman aged 18-30 years in good health and CMV-seronegative. The sample was PBMCs. The V gene is TRBV11-1, the J gene TRBJ2-3; 7 bases are shared with TRBD1. The CDR3 nucleotides read TGTGCCAGCAGCTTAGAAGGGGGCTGGCTCACAGATACGCAGTATTTT. It translates to CASSLEGGWLTDTQYF.